This section outlines one T cell receptor beta chain sequence together with its context. Its antigen is unknown. The data belong to a study of CD8+CD57+ T cells in acquired aplastic anemia. Study results and limitations: Under 35 was the count of CD8+ CDR3 sequences that patients shared with controls.

Patients who underwent sequencing had shown CD8+CD57+ cell expansion by flow cytometry. The diagnosis in all patients was severe acquired aplastic anemia. Germline V gene lookup returns CDR1 MGHDK and CDR2 SYGVNS. The CDR3 has 13 amino acids. With 1 base removed from V and 9 bases from J, the gap between germline ends came to 12 bases. CDR3 and TCR beta VDJ profiling relied on genomic DNA as the template. TCRdb fed the reads into MiXCR, producing one record per CDR3 protein. Seen here are some 140,000 distinct CDR3 sequences, around half observed once, and the top ten hold about 12%. The TCR comes from a human donor with aplastic anemia. The chain recombines TRBV25-1 with TRBJ1-1; a possible D gene is TRBD1 (5 bases). The sequenced sample consisted of sorted CD4+, CD8+, or CD8+CD57+ T cells (not recorded which) from PBMCs. The CDR3 reads CASSESRAGQAFF. The CDR3 DNA sequence: TGTGCCAGCAGTGAATCTCGGGCGGGGCAAGCTTTCTTT.